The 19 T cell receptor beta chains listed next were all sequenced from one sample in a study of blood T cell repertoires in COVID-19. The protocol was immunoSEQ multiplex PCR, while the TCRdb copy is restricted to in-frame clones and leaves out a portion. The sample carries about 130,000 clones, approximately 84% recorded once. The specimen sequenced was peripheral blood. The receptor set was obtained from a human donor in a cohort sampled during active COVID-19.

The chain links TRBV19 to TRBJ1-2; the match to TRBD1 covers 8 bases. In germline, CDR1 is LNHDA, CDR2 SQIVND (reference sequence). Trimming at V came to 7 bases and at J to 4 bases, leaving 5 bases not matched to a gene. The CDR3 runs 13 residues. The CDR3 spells CASTPTGVYGYTF. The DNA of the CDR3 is TGTGCCAGTACCCCGACAGGGGTCTATGGCTACACCTTC. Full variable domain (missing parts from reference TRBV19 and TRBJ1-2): DGGITQSPKYLFRKEGQNVTLSCEQNLNHDAMYWYRQDPGQGLRLIYYSQIVNDFQKGDIAEGYSVSREKKESFPLTVTSAQKNPTAFYLCASTPTGVYGYTFGSGTRLTVV.

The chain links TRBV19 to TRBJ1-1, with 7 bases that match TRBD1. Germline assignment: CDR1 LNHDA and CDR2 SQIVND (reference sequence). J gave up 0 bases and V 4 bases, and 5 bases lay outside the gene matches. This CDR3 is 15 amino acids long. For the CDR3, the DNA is TGTGCCAGTAGTAGATACAGGGGAATGAACACTGAAGCTTTCTTT. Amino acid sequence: CASSRYRGMNTEAFF. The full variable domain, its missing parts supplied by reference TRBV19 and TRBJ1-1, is DGGITQSPKYLFRKEGQNVTLSCEQNLNHDAMYWYRQDPGQGLRLIYYSQIVNDFQKGDIAEGYSVSREKKESFPLTVTSAQKNPTAFYLCASSRYRGMNTEAFFGQGTRLTVV.

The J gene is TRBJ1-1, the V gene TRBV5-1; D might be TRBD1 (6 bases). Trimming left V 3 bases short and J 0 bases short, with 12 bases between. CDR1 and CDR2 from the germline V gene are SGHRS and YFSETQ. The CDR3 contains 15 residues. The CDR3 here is CASSWTALMNTEAFF. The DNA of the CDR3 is TGCGCCAGCAGCTGGACAGCCTTAATGAACACTGAAGCTTTCTTT.

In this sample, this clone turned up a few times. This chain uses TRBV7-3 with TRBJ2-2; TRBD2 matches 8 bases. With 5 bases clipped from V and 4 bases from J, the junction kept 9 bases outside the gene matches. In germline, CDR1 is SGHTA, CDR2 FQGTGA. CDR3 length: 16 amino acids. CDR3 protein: CASSHGTSRSTGELFF. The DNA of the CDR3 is TGTGCCAGCAGCCACGGGACTAGTCGGAGCACCGGGGAGCTGTTTTTT.

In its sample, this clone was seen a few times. This chain's CDR3 is CAREHLIGTGGEQYV. CDR3 bases: TGTGCCAGAGAGCACCTTATTGGGACAGGGGGCGAGCAGTACGTC. The V gene is TRBV9, the J gene TRBJ2-7; 11 bases map to TRBD1. Looked up from germline, CDR1 is SGDLS and CDR2 is YYNGEE. The CDR3 runs 15 residues. Unmatched junction bases numbered 13, after V lost 8 bases and J lost 6 bases.

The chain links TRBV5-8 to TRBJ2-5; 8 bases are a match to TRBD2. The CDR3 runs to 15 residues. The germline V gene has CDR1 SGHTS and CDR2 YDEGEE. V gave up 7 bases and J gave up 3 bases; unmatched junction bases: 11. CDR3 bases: TGTGCCAGCGGCCGGGGGAGCGGGGGTAAAGAGACCCAGTACTTC. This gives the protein CASGRGSGGKETQYF. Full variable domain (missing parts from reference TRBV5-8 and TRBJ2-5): EAGVTQSPTHLIKTRGQQATLRCSPISGHTSVYWYQQALGLGLQFLLWYDEGEERNRGNFPPRFSGRQFPNYSSELNVNALELEDSALYLCASGRGSGGKETQYFGPGTRLLVL.

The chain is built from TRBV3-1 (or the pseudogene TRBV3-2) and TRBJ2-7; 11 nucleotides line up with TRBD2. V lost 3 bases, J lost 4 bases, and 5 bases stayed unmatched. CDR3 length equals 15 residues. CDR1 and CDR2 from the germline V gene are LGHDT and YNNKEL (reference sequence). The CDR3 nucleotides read TGTGCCAGCAGCCACACTAGCGGGGGTCTTTACGAGCAGTACTTC. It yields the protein CASSHTSGGLYEQYF.

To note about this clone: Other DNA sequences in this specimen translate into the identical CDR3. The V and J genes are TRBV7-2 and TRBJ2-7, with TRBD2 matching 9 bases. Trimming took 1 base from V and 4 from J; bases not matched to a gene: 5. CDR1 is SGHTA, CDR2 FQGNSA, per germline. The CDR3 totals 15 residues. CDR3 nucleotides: TGTGCCAGCAGCTTAGGCGGCGGGGGGGCTTACGAGCAGTACTTC. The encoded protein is CASSLGGGGAYEQYF.

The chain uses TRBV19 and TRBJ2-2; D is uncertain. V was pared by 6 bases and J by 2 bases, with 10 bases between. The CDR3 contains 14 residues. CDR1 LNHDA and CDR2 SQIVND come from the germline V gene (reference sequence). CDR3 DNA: TGTGCCAGTAGCCCGCAGACTAACACCGGGGAGCTGTTTTTT. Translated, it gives CASSPQTNTGELFF. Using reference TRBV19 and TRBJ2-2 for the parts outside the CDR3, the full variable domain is DGGITQSPKYLFRKEGQNVTLSCEQNLNHDAMYWYRQDPGQGLRLIYYSQIVNDFQKGDIAEGYSVSREKKESFPLTVTSAQKNPTAFYLCASSPQTNTGELFFGEGSRLTVL.

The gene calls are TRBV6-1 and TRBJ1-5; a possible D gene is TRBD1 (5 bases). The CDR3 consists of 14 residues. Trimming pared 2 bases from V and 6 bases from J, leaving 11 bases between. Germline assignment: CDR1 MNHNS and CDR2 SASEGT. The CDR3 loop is CASSERRVVQPQHF. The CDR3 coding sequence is TGTGCCAGCAGTGAACGCAGGGTGGTTCAGCCCCAGCATTTT.

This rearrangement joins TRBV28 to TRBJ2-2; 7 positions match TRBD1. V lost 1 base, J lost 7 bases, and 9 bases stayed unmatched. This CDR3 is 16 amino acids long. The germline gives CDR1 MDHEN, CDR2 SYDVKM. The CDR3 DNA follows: TGTGCCAGCAGTTTATTAATAAAGGGGGCAAGCGGGGAGCTGTTTTTT. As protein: CASSLLIKGASGELFF.

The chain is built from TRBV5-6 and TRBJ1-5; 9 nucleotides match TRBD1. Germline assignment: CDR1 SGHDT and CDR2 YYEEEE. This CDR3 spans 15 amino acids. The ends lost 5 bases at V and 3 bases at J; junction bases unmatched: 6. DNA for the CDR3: TGTGCCAGCAGGTTACAGGGGGCTACCAATCAGCCCCAGCATTTT. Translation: CASRLQGATNQPQHF.

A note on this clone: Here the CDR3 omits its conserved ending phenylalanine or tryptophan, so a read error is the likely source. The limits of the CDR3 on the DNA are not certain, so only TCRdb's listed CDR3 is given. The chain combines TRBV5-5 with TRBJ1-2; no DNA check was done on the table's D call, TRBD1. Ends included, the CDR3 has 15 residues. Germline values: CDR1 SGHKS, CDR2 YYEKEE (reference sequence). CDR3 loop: CASSLVAGGWHGDTV.

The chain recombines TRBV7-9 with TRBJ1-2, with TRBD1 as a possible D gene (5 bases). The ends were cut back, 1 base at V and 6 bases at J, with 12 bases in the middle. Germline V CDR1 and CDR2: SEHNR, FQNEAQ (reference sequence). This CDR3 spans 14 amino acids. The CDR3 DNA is TGTGCCAGCAGCTTAGAAGGGGCAGCTCATGGCTACACCTTC. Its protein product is CASSLEGAAHGYTF.

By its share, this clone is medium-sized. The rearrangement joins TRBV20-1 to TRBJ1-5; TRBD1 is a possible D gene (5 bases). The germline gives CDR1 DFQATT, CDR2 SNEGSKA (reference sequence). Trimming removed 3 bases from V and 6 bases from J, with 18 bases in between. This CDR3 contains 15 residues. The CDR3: CSASSKGNPFQPQHF. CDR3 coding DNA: TGCAGTGCTAGTTCTAAGGGGAACCCGTTTCAGCCCCAGCATTTT.

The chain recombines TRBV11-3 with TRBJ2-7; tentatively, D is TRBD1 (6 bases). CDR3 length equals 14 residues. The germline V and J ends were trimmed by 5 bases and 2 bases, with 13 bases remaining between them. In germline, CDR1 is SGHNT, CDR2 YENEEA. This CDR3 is CASSPGTLPYEQYF. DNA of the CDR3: TGTGCCAGCAGCCCGGGGACACTACCCTACGAGCAGTACTTC.

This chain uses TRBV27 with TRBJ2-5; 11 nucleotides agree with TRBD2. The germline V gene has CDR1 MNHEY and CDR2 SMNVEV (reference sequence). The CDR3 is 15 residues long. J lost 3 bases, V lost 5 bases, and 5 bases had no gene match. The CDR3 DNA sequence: TGTGCCAGCAGTGACCGACTAGCGGGGAAAGAGACCCAGTACTTC. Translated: CASSDRLAGKETQYF.

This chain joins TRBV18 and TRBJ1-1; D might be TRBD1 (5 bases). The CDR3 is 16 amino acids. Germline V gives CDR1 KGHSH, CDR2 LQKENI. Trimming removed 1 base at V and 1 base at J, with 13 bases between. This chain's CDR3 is CASSPLRQGGNTEAFF. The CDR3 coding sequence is TGTGCCAGCTCACCACTCCGGCAGGGAGGGAACACTGAAGCTTTCTTT.

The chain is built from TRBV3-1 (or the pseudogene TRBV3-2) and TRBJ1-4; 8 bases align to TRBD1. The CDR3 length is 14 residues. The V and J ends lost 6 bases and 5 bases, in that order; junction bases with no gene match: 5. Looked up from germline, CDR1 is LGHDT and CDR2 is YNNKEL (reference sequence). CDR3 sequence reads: CASSHRGENEKLFF. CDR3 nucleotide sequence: TGTGCCAGCAGTCACAGGGGGGAGAATGAAAAACTGTTTTTT.